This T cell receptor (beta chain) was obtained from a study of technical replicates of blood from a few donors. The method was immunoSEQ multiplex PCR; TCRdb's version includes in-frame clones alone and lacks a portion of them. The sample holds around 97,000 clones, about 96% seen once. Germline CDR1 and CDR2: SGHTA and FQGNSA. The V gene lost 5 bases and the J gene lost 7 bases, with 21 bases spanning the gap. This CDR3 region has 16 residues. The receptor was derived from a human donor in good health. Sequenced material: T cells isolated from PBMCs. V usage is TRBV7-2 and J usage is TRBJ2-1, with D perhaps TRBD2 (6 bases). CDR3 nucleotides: TGTGCCAGCAGCCGTCCTCTGGCTAGCGTAGAGAATGAGCAGTTCTTC. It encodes CASSRPLASVENEQFF.